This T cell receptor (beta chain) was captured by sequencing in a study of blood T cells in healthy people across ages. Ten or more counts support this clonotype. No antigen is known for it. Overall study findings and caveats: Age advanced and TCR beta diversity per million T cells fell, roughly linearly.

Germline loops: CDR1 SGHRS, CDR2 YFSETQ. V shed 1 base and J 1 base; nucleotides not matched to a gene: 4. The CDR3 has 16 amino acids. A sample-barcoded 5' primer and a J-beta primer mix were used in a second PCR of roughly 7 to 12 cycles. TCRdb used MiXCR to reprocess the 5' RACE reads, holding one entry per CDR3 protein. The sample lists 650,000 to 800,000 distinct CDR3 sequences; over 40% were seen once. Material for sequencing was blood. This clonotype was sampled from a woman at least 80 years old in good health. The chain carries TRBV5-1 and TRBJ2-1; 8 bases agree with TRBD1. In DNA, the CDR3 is TGCGCCAGCAGCTTGTCGGGACAGGTTTCCTACAATGAGCAGTTCTTC. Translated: CASSLSGQVSYNEQFF. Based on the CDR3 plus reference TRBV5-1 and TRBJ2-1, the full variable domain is KAGVTQTPRYLIKTRGQQVTLSCSPISGHRSVSWYQQTPGQGLQFLFEYFSETQRNKGNFPGRFSGRQFSNSRSEMNVSTLELGDSALYLCASSLSGQVSYNEQFFGPGTRLTVL.